This is a list of T cell receptor beta chains from one sample in a study of cytomegalovirus exposure and HLA in healthy donors. Profiling relied on immunoSEQ multiplex PCR, and the TCRdb table lists in-frame clones only, not all of them. The table includes under 150,000 clones, over 60% detected once. The sequencing input was PBMCs. The receptor set was obtained from a woman aged 50 to 60 in good health and CMV-seronegative. The CDR3 runs from the conserved cysteine through the conserved F or W. A D gene is named only where the DNA matches it firmly. Size values are once, few and many counts, or a class for expanded clones, and some rows have none.

abundance | j_gene | d_gene | v_gene | CDR3nt | CDR3aa
. | TRBJ1-1 | TRBD1 | TRBV7-2 | TGTGCCAGCAGTGACAGGGTGTACACTGAAGCTTTCTTT | CASSDRVYTEAFF
. | TRBJ1-1 | TRBD1 | TRBV11-2 | TGTGCCAGCAGCTTAGGAACAGGGGGGTTGAACACTGAAGCTTTCTTT | CASSLGTGGLNTEAFF
once | TRBJ1-2 | . | TRBV19 | TGTGCCAGTAGTATCCCTCGACAGTACTATGGCTACACCTTC | CASSIPRQYYGYTF
. | TRBJ2-2 | TRBD2 | TRBV7-6 | TGTGCCAGCAGCTTAAATAGCCTCTTGCGGGGGGTCAACACCGGGGAGCTGTTTTTT | CASSLNSLLRGVNTGELFF
. | TRBJ1-5 | . | TRBV21-1 | TGTGCCAGCAGCCCCCGAAGGGGTCCTAATCAGCCCCAGCATTTT | CASSPRRGPNQPQHF
. | TRBJ2-5 | . | TRBV6-1 | TGTGCCAGCAGTGAAGCAAGGGAGCAGTACTTC | CASSEAREQYF
. | TRBJ1-2 | . | TRBV15 | TGTGCCACCAGCAGAGATTCGCCTCCGGGGATGTATGGCTACACCTTC | CATSRDSPPGMYGYTF
. | TRBJ2-4 | . | TRBV4-1 | TGCGCCAGCAGCCAAACTGGCCAGGCAAACATTCAGTACTTC | CASSQTGQANIQYF
few | TRBJ2-7 | . | TRBV7-8 | TGTGCCAGCAGCCACGAACTTGGGGGGGGGCTATTGAACGAGCAGTACTTC | CASSHELGGGLLNEQYF
. | TRBJ2-2 | TRBD1 | TRBV15 | TGTGCCACCAGCAGACCCGACAGGGGGCCCACCGGGGAGCTGTTTTTT | CATSRPDRGPTGELFF
few | TRBJ1-4 | TRBD1 | TRBV7-9 | TGTGCCAGCAGCTCAACAGGGGGCTGGGTTGGCGAAAAACTGTTTTTT | CASSSTGGWVGEKLFF
. | TRBJ2-2 | . | TRBV6-6 | TGTGCCAGCAGTTCCTCCGGGACACTAAACACCGGGGAGCTGTTTTTT | CASSSSGTLNTGELFF
. | TRBJ1-2 | TRBD1 | TRBV5-4 | TGTGCCAGCAGCCCGGGACAGAGCGACTATGGCTACACCTTC | CASSPGQSDYGYTF
. | TRBJ2-5 | . | TRBV11-3 | TGTGCCAGCAGCTTAGGGTCGACGGGGGAGACCCAGTACTTC | CASSLGSTGETQYF
few | TRBJ2-1 | . | TRBV6-4 | TGTGCCAGCAGTGAGAGGATGAGCTCCTACAATGAGCAGTTCTTC | CASSERMSSYNEQFF
. | TRBJ2-1 | TRBD1 | TRBV27 | TGTGCCAGCAGTACTCCCGGGACAGGGAGGAATGAGCAGTTCTTC | CASSTPGTGRNEQFF
. | TRBJ2-5 | TRBD2 | TRBV28 | TGTGCCAGCAGGATCGGACTAGCGGTAACGGAGACCCAGTACTTC | CASRIGLAVTETQYF
. | TRBJ2-7 | . | TRBV7-9 | TGTGCCAGCAGCTCTAGGGCCTCAGGGGAATACGAGCAGTACTTC | CASSSRASGEYEQYF
. | TRBJ1-1 | TRBD1 | TRBV29-1 | TGCAGCGTAGAACAGGGACAGGGGGCAACTGAAGCTTTCTTT | CSVEQGQGATEAFF
. | TRBJ2-3 | . | TRBV5-1 | TGCGCCAGCAGCTTGGAGACAGGCACAGATACGCAGTATTTT | CASSLETGTDTQYF
. | TRBJ1-2 | . | TRBV5-1 | TGCGCCAGCAGCACACCGGGACTCGGGAGCTATGGCTACACCTTC | CASSTPGLGSYGYTF
. | TRBJ2-7 | . | TRBV19 | TGTGCCAGTAGTATCAGTCGACAGTTCTACGAGCAGTACTTC | CASSISRQFYEQYF
. | TRBJ2-7 | . | TRBV19 | TGTGCCAGTAGTCCAGGGTCGTCCTACGAGCAGTACTTC | CASSPGSSYEQYF
. | TRBJ2-7 | . | TRBV10-3 | TGTGCCATCACCACCACTCGTTACGAGCAGTACTTC | CAITTTRYEQYF
. | TRBJ1-1 | . | TRBV19 | TGTGCCAGTAAATTGTTCGGGAACATGAACACTGAAGCTTTCTTT | CASKLFGNMNTEAFF